Listed below are T cell receptor beta chains from one sample, sequenced in a study of T-cell memory formation after mild COVID-19. TCRdb analysed the 5' RACE reads with MiXCR anew, one entry per CDR3 protein. Of 250,000 to 350,000 distinct CDR3 sequences in the sample, roughly 15% were seen once. The source material was PBMCs or a T cell subset sorted from them (not recorded which). The receptors were sampled from a man aged 18-30 years who had mild COVID-19 (a few samples of this study predate the infection). Cell type and time point are not known. Both conserved end residues are part of each CDR3. The order of the fields is J gene, V gene, CDR3 protein.

J gene: TRBJ2-5; V gene: TRBV5-6; CDR3 protein: CASSLVASEYQETQYF
J gene: TRBJ1-2; V gene: TRBV20-1; CDR3 protein: CSAIIPGAHDGYTF
J gene: TRBJ2-3; V gene: TRBV2; CDR3 protein: CASSRTTSTDTQYF
J gene: TRBJ2-5; V gene: TRBV11-2; CDR3 protein: CASSLGGDQYF
J gene: TRBJ1-5; V gene: TRBV2; CDR3 protein: CASSRVTQPQHF
J gene: TRBJ2-2; V gene: TRBV29-1; CDR3 protein: CSVLDSNTGELFF
J gene: TRBJ2-4; V gene: TRBV5-1; CDR3 protein: CASRPGQGGIQYF
J gene: TRBJ1-1; V gene: TRBV20-1; CDR3 protein: CSAPTTAGDTEAFF
J gene: TRBJ2-2; V gene: TRBV28; CDR3 protein: CASLAGVDYTGELFF
J gene: TRBJ1-2; V gene: TRBV4-3; CDR3 protein: CASSHGGGNRGYTF
J gene: TRBJ1-1; V gene: TRBV7-3; CDR3 protein: CASSFQANTEAFF
J gene: TRBJ1-2; V gene: TRBV5-1; CDR3 protein: CASSLDGRVEGDYGYTF
J gene: TRBJ2-2; V gene: TRBV6-2/TRBV6-3; CDR3 protein: CASSAQGAPPGELFF